This T cell receptor (beta chain) derives from a study of T-cell reconstitution after alpha-beta-depleted transplantation in children (dated by TCRdb to about 2016). For the wider study: The study quantitatively tracked T-cell immune reconstitution after TCRalphabeta/CD19-depleted allogeneic hematopoietic cell transplantation in children using TCR repertoire profiling.

The library came from PCR. The sample was run on an Illumina HiSeq 2500. TCR library preparation used molecular barcoding, with unique molecular identifiers applied to normalize quantification of the TCRbeta repertoire. TCRdb reprocessed the public reads (quality trimming at Q25 with fastp, clone calling with MiXCR) and kept in-frame beta chains. All rows with the same CDR3 protein become a single entry with the most common DNA and genes. The sample records around 440,000 distinct CDR3 sequences, 8% to 11% of which are singletons. The ten largest clones add up to around 2% of the sample. This clonotype showed up many times. Its antigen target is currently unknown. Within one base of it there is no much larger clone, and no base qualities were kept. V gives up 7 bases and J gives up 2 bases, and the segment between their germline ends measures 12 bases. The germline V gene supplies CDR1 SGHRS and CDR2 YFSETQ. Counted from cysteine to phenylalanine, this CDR3 has 13 amino acids. The only DNA kept is the CDR3, 39 bases in frame from the first base.

Reading the label with the study, this specimen's treatment or condition is: allogeneic hematopoietic cell transplantation with graft depleted of TCRalphabeta T cells and CD19 B cells. TCRalphabeta/CD19-depleted allogeneic hematopoietic cell grafts were given to the transplant recipients, all of whom were children. What the study reported, not specific to this receptor: About two months after transplant, the apparently early recovery of alphabetaT-cell counts reportedly depended on just several hundred clones that had expanded rapidly and came from non-depleted graft cells. The frequencies of hyperexpanded clones fell over the following months, and after one year, T-cell counts and TCRbeta diversity were mostly attributed to newly produced T cells. In some patients, the high TCRbeta diversity seen at day 60 was put down to recipient T cells and intrathymic progenitors that had survived conditioning.

The source of this sequence is a child under 10 years old with inherited bone marrow failure, due to receive a stem cell transplant. This receptor chain uses TRBV5-1 and TRBJ2-5, and possibly TRBD1, on 5 matching bases. Sample: PBMCs, taken before TCRalphabeta/CD19-depleted stem cell transplant. The CDR3 sequence is CASGAGVQETQYF. The nucleotide sequence is TGCGCCAGCGGGGCCGGAGTTCAAGAGACCCAGTACTTC.